The 5 T cell receptor beta chains given below trace back to one sample, sequenced in a study of CD8 T cells in Susac syndrome. Random hexamers primed reverse transcription of roughly 0.5 to 1 ug RNA. TCRdb reprocessed the immunoSEQ multiplex PCR reads via MiXCR and lists one record per CDR3 protein. The profile covers about 210,000 distinct CDR3 sequences, with about 95% appearing a single time and less than 0.095% taken by the ten largest. The sample comprised CD4+ T cells from PBMCs. The receptors were sampled from a human donor with multiple sclerosis.

This chain joins TRBV20-1 and TRBJ2-1, with 14 bases fitting TRBD2. The germline gives CDR1 DFQATT, CDR2 SNEGSKA (reference sequence). Germline trimming cut 6 bases from V and 7 bases from J; bases unmatched to any gene: 5. This CDR3 comprises 14 residues. For the CDR3, the DNA is TGCAGTGCCGTGACTAGCGGGGGGGCGAATGAGCAGTTCTTC. Protein product: CSAVTSGGANEQFF.

This chain links TRBV5-1 with TRBJ2-3; TRBD2 might be the D (6 bases). Trimming took 0 bases from V and 2 from J, leaving 7 bases between them. Germline V gives CDR1 SGHRS, CDR2 YFSETQ. The CDR3 contains 14 residues. CDR3 loop: CASSLGDFTDTQYF. The CDR3 region has the DNA TGCGCCAGCAGCTTGGGGGACTTCACAGATACGCAGTATTTT.

This clonotype occurred once. The V and J genes are TRBV20-1 and TRBJ1-2; D is undetermined. Germline assignment: CDR1 DFQATT and CDR2 SNEGSKA (reference sequence). The CDR3 consists of 10 residues. Between the trimmed V and J ends, which lost 4 bases and 8 bases, there was a span of 8 bases. The CDR3 loop reads CSANEDGYTF. The CDR3 DNA follows: TGCAGTGCTAACGAGGACGGCTACACCTTC.

The chain carries TRBV20-1 and TRBJ2-1, with TRBD1 identical over 8 bases. There are 14 residues in the CDR3. The V gene end was trimmed by 7 bases and the J gene end by 7 bases; junction bases not matched to a gene: 12. CDR1 and CDR2 from the germline V gene are DFQATT and SNEGSKA (reference sequence). This CDR3 reads CSGLGDRTLNEQFF. The CDR3 DNA follows: TGCAGTGGTTTAGGGGACAGGACCTTAAATGAGCAGTTCTTC.

This clonotype was observed a single time. CDR3 bases: TGTGCCAGCCTTACCGGGACTAGCGGGAGGGCCAGGAACACCGGGGAGCTGTTTTTT. It is translated as CASLTGTSGRARNTGELFF. The chain has TRBV12-3 or TRBV12-4 and TRBJ2-2, with 16 bases that match TRBD2. V lost 8 bases and J lost 1; bases outside the gene matches: 10. The CDR3 is made up of 19 amino acids.